Listed below are T cell receptor beta chains from one sample, sequenced in a study of blood T cell repertoires in COVID-19. Repertoires were generated with immunoSEQ multiplex PCR, while TCRdb's copy carries only in-frame clones and drops some. The table has about 200,000 clones, 82% seen once. Sequenced sample: PBMCs or T cells enriched from blood (not recorded which). All receptors derive from an older woman with acute COVID-19. Both conserved end residues are part of each CDR3. The order of the fields is J gene, D gene, clone size, V gene, CDR3 DNA, CDR3 protein. A D gene is named only where the DNA matches it firmly. The size field is filled for only some rows; it gives once, few, many or a size class.

TRBJ2-1,TRBD2,.,TRBV5-1,TGCGCCAGCAGCCTCGGGGGGAGCTCCTACAATGAGCAGTTCTTC,CASSLGGSSYNEQFF
TRBJ2-1,TRBD2,few,TRBV11-2,TGTGCCAGCAGGCCCAGCGGGAGGGCCTCCTACAATGAGCAGTTCTTC,CASRPSGRASYNEQFF
TRBJ1-5,TRBD1,.,TRBV19,TGTGCCAGTAGTAGCGGGACAGAAAATCAGCCCCAGCATTTT,CASSSGTENQPQHF
TRBJ1-1,.,.,TRBV7-9,TGTGCCAGCACCGAGCCCAGGGGCACTGAAGCTTTCTTT,CASTEPRGTEAFF
TRBJ1-2,.,.,TRBV20-1,TGCAGTGCTAGTACCCGGGAGGACCGGCATTCTCGTGGCTACACCTTC,CSASTREDRHSRGYTF
TRBJ1-2,TRBD1,.,TRBV10-2,TGCGCCAGCAGTGAGCGTCCAACAGGGGCGGGCTACACCTTC,CASSERPTGAGYTF
TRBJ1-4,.,few,TRBV9,TGTGCCAGCAGCCCCGGGCCACGCCTACGGAGGGCTAATGAAAAACTGTTTTTT,CASSPGPRLRRANEKLFF
TRBJ2-1,TRBD2,.,TRBV7-8,TGTGCCAGCAGCTTAGTCGCTAGCGGAAACTCGGATGAGCAGTTCTTC,CASSLVASGNSDEQFF
TRBJ2-7,.,once,TRBV19,TGTGCCAGTAGTTATGGGGCCTCTAGCTCCTACGAGCAGTACTTC,CASSYGASSSYEQYF
TRBJ2-1,TRBD1,.,TRBV18,TGTGCCAGCTCACCCCCGGGACAGGGGGCAACCTACAATGAGCAGTTCTTC,CASSPPGQGATYNEQFF
TRBJ2-3,TRBD2,.,TRBV5-4,TGTGCCAGCAGCTTGGTCGGACTAGCTAGCACAGATACGCAGTATTTT,CASSLVGLASTDTQYF
TRBJ1-2,.,.,TRBV5-1,TGCGCCAGCAGCTCTGGACAGATTGGCTACACCTTC,CASSSGQIGYTF
TRBJ2-7,TRBD2,few,TRBV30,TGTGCCTGGAGTGTAGCGGGGGATGCTTACGAGCAGTACTTC,CAWSVAGDAYEQYF